This TCR beta chain was sequenced during a study of blood T cells in healthy people across ages. Samples had at least 7 million PBMCs isolated from them. Total RNA was extracted at no less than 6 micrograms per sample. The CDR3 is 14 amino acids. The germline V and J ends were trimmed by 1 base and 6 bases, with 13 bases remaining between them. The germline CDR1 and CDR2 sequences are SGHRS and YFSETQ. This clonotype was counted between two and nine times. The authors ran a second PCR of roughly 6 to 12 cycles using a sample-barcoded 5' primer and a J-beta primer mix. The authors tagged each cDNA molecule using a template-switch adaptor with 12 random nucleotides. TCRdb used MiXCR to reprocess the 5' RACE reads, holding one entry per CDR3 protein. The data hold under 2 million distinct CDR3 sequences, with approximately 32% observed a single time.

The source is a woman aged 25 to 39 in good health. The specimen sequenced was blood. J is TRBJ1-2 and V is TRBV5-1; D is perhaps TRBD1 (6 bases). This chain's CDR3 is CASSLSAGVHGYTF. DNA for the CDR3: TGCGCCAGCAGCTTGTCCGCAGGGGTACATGGCTACACCTTC.